This TCR beta chain stems from a study of T-cell memory formation after mild COVID-19. Turning to the study itself: The study found TCR clusters largely donor specific.

General study results and limits: Clones which contracted sat mainly in CM and EM if CD4+, and in EMRA if CD8+. Day 15 to 85 contracting clones showed balanced CD4/CD8; day 15 to 37 expanders favored CD4+.

This clonotype was detected only a few times. The target antigen is unknown. Via MiXCR, TCRdb re-called the 5' RACE reads, giving one row per CDR3 protein. The sample has around 450,000 distinct CDR3 sequences; 15% to 25% are singletons. Germline V gene sequence: CDR1 SGHRS, CDR2 YFSETQ. V shed 4 bases, J shed 1 base, and the junction held 19 bases outside the gene matches. This CDR3 spans 19 amino acids. The sample comprised PBMCs or a T cell subset sorted from them (not recorded which). V gene TRBV5-1 combines with J gene TRBJ1-2, with 7 bases that match TRBD1. This clonotype originated in an adult woman who had mild COVID-19 (a few samples of this study predate the infection). Cell type and time point are not known. CDR3 nucleotide sequence: TGCGCCAGCAGCCACCCCACCGGGACAGAGCAAGGATTTAACTATGGCTACACCTTC. Encoded protein: CASSHPTGTEQGFNYGYTF.